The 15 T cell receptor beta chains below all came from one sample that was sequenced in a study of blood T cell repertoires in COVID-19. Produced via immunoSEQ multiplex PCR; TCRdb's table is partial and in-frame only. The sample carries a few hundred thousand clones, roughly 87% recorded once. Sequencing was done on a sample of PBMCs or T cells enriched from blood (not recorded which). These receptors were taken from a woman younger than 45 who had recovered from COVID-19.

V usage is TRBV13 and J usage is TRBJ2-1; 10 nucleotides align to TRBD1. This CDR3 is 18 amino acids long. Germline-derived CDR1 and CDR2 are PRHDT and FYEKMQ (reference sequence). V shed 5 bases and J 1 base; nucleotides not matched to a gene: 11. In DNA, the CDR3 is TGTGCCAGCAGCGCCGTGACAGGGGGCCTTGTATCCTACAATGAGCAGTTCTTC. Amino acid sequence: CASSAVTGGLVSYNEQFF.

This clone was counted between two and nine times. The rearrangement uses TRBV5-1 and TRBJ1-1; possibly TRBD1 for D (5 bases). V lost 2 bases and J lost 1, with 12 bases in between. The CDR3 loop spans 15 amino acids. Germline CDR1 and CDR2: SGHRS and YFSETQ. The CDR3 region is CASSFSNTGNTEAFF. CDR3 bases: TGCGCCAGCAGCTTTTCCAACACAGGGAACACTGAAGCTTTCTTT.

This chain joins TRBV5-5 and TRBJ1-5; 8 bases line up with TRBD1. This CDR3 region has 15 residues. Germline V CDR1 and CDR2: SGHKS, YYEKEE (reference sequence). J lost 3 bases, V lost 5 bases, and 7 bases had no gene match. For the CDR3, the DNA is TGTGCCAGCAGTCCCGGACAGGGCGCCAATCAGCCCCAGCATTTT. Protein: CASSPGQGANQPQHF.

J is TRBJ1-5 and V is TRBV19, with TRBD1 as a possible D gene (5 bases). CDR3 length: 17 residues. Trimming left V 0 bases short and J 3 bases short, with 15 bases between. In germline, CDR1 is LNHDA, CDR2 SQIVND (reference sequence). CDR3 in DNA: TGTGCCAGTAGTATAGATAAGGGCAGGGCCCTCAATCAGCCCCAGCATTTT. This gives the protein CASSIDKGRALNQPQHF.

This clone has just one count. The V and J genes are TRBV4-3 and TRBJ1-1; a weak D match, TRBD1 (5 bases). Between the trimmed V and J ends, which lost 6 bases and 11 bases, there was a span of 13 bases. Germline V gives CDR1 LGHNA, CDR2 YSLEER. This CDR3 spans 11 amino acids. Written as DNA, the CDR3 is TGCGCCAGCAGGACAGCTGGGATGGCTTTCTTT. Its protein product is CASRTAGMAFF.

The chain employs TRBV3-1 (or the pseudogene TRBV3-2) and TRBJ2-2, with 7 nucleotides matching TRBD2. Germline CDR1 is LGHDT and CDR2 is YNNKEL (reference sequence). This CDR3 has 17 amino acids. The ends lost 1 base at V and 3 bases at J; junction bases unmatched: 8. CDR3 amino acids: CASSQGVGGFDTGELFF. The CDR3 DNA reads TGTGCCAGCAGCCAAGGAGTGGGGGGGTTCGACACCGGGGAGCTGTTTTTT.

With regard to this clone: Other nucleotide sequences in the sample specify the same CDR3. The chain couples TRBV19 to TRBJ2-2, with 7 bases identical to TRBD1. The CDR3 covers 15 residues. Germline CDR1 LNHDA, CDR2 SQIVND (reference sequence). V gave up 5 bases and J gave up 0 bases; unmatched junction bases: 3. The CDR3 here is CASSVDRANTGELFF. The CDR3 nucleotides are TGTGCCAGTAGTGTCGACAGGGCGAACACCGGGGAGCTGTTTTTT. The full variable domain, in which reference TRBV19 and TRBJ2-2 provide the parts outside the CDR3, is DGGITQSPKYLFRKEGQNVTLSCEQNLNHDAMYWYRQDPGQGLRLIYYSQIVNDFQKGDIAEGYSVSREKKESFPLTVTSAQKNPTAFYLCASSVDRANTGELFFGEGSRLTVL.

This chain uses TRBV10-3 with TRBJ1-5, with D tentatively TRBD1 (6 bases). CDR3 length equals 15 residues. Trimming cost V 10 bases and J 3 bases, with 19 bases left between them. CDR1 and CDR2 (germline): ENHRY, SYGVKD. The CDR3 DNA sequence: TGTGCCACCCGAACTTGGGGGGGCGCCAATCAGCCCCAGCATTTT. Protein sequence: CATRTWGGANQPQHF.

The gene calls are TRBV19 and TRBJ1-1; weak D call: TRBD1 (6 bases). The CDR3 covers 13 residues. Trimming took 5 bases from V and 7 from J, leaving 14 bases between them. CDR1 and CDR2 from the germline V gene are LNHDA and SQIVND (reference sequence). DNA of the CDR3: TGTGCCAGTAGTTCAATGGGGGCTGGTGAAGCTTTCTTT. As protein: CASSSMGAGEAFF.

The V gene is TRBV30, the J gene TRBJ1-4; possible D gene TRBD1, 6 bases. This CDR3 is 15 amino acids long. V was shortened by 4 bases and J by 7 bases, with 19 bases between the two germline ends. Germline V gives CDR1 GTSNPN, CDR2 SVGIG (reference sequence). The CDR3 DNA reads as TGTGCCTGGACCCGGGACAACGGTGGGGGTGAAAAACTGTTTTTT. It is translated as CAWTRDNGGGEKLFF.

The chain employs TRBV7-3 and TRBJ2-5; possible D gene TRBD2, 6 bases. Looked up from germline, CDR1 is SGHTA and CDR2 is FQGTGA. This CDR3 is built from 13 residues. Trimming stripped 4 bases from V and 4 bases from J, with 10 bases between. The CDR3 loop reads CASSSGSGETQYF. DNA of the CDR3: TGTGCCAGCAGCTCCGGGAGTGGAGAGACCCAGTACTTC.

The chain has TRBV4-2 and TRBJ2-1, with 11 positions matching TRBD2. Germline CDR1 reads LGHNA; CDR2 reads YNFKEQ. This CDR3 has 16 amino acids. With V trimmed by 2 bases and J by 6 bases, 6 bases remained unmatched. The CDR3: CASSQYTLAGGNEQFF. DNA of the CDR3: TGTGCCAGCAGCCAATATACCCTAGCGGGGGGCAATGAGCAGTTCTTC.

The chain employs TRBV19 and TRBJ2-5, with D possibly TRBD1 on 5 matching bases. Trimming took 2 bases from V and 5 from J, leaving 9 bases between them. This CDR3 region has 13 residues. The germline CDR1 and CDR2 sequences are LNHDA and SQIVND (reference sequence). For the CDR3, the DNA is TGTGCCAGTAGTATAACCAGGGTTGAGACCCAGTACTTC. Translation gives CASSITRVETQYF.

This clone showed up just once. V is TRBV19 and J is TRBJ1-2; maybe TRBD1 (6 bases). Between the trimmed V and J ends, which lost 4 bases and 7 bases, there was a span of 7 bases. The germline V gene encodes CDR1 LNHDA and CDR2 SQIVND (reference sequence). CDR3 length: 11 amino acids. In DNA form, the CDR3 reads TGTGCCAGTAGTAGGGACACTGGCTACACCTTC. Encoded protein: CASSRDTGYTF.

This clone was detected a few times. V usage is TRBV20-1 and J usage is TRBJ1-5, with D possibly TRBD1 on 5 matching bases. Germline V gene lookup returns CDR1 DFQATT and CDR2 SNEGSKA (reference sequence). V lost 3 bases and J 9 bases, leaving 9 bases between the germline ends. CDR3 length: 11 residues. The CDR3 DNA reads TGCAGTGCTAGTACAGGAGTGCCCCAGCATTTT. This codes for CSASTGVPQHF.